This T cell receptor beta chain derives from a study of monozygotic twins with inflammatory bowel disease. General observations from the study: Patient repertoire variability may have increased through differing immunosuppressive treatments.

This CDR3 contains 14 residues. Concerning this clonotype: Its antigen is as yet unknown.

TCRdb reworked the 5' RACE reads into one entry per CDR3 protein, no DNA. The table gives approximately 160,000 distinct CDR3 sequences; the top ten clones make up approximately 3% of it. This TCR was sampled from a human donor with ulcerative colitis or Crohn's disease, or a healthy co-twin of an affected twin (not recorded which). Sequenced: blood. V usage is TRBV12-3 or TRBV12-4 and J usage is TRBJ1-2. The CDR3 region is CASSFDGTLRGYTF.